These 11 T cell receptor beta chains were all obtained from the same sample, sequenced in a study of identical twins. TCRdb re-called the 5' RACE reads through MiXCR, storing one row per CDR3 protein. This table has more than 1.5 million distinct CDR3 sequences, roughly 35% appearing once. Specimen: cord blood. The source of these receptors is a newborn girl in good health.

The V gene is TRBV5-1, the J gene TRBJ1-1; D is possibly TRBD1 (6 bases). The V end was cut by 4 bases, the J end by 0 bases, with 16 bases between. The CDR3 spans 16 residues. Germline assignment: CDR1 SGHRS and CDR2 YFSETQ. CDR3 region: CASSPTGYSMNTEAFF. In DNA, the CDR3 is TGCGCCAGCAGCCCGACAGGTTACTCCATGAACACTGAAGCTTTCTTT.

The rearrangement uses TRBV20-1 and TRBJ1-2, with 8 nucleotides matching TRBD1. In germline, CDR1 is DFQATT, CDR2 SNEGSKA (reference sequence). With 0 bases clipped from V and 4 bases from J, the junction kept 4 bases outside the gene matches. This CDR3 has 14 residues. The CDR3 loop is CSARDPTGGYGYTF. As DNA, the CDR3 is TGCAGTGCTAGAGATCCCACAGGGGGCTATGGCTACACCTTC.

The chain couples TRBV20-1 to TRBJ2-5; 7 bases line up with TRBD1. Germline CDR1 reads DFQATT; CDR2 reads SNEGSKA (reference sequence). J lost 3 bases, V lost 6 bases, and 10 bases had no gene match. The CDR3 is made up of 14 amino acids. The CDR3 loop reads CSAPRQGWEETQYF. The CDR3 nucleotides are TGCAGTGCACCCAGACAGGGATGGGAAGAGACCCAGTACTTC.

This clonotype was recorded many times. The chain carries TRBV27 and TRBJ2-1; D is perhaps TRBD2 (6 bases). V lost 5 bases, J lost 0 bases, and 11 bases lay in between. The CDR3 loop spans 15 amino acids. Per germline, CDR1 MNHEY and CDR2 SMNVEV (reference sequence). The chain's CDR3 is CASSPQAGSYNEQFF. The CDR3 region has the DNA TGTGCCAGCAGTCCACAAGCGGGCTCCTACAATGAGCAGTTCTTC.

As DNA, the CDR3 is TGTGCCTGGGGAAGGGGGCACAGGAAGGACACTGAAGCTTTCTTT. Translating gives CAWGRGHRKDTEAFF. The gene calls are TRBV30 and TRBJ1-1; 7 bases fit TRBD1. The CDR3 has 15 amino acids. Per germline, CDR1 GTSNPN and CDR2 SVGIG (reference sequence). The V segment lost 5 bases and the J segment 3 bases; nucleotides outside the gene matches: 12.

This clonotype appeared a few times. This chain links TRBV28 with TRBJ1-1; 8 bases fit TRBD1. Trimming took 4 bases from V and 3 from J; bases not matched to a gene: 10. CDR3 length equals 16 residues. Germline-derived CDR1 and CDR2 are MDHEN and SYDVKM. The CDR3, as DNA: TGTGCCAGCAGTTCCATGCCAGGGGGCCTCCACACTGAAGCTTTCTTT. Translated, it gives CASSSMPGGLHTEAFF.

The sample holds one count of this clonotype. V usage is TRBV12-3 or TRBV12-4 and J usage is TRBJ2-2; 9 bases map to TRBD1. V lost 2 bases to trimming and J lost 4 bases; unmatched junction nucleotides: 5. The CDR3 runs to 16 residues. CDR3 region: CASSLRTGVCTGELFF. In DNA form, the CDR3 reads TGTGCCAGCAGTTTACGGACAGGGGTGTGCACCGGGGAGCTGTTTTTT.

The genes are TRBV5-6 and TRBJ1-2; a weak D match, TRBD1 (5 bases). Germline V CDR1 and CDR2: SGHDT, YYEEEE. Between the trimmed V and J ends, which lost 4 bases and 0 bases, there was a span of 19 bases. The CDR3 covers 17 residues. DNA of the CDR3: TGTGCCAGCAGCGGAGGGGCTTTCAGGGATCCTAACTATGGCTACACCTTC. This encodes CASSGGAFRDPNYGYTF.

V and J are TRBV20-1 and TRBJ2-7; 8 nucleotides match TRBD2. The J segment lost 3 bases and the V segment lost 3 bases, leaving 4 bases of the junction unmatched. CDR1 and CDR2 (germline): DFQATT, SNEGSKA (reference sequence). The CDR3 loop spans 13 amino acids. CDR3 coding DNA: TGCAGTGCTAGTCCGGGGACTAGCTACGAGCAGTACTTC. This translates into CSASPGTSYEQYF.

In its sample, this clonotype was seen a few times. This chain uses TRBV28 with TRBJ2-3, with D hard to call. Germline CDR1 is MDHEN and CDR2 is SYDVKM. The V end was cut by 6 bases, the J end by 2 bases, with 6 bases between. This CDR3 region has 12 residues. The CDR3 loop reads CASRRFTDTQYF. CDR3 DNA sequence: TGTGCCAGCAGACGGTTCACAGATACGCAGTATTTT.

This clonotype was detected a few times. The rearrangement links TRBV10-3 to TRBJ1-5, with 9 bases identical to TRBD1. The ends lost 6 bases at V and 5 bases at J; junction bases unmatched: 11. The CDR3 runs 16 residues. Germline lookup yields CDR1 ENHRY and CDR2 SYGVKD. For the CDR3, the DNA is TGTGCCATCAGCCCCTCTCAGGGACAGGGCCATCAGCCCCAGCATTTT. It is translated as CAISPSQGQGHQPQHF.